This T cell receptor (beta chain) originates from a study of cytomegalovirus exposure and HLA in healthy donors. General study findings and limits: Rarity characterized most TCR sequences, yet some public TCRs appeared in many donors. Later analysis showed most CMV-associated TCR beta chains appearing HLA-restricted. In an earlier analysis, most TCR beta V segments were productive about 87% or about 30% of the time. An apparent linkage of common viral pathogens to several of the most significant clusters emerged in a later analysis.

Germline lookup yields CDR1 LNHDA and CDR2 SQIVND (reference sequence). V was trimmed by 1 base and J by 5 bases, leaving 14 bases between them. The CDR3 runs 15 residues. A few counts support this clone. Its antigen remains unidentified. PCR primers comprised 60 Vbeta and 13 Jbeta primers. TCRdb keeps only in-frame clones here, not all; method: immunoSEQ multiplex PCR. The table has 170,000 or so clones, approximately 84% seen once; the top ten hold about 0.39%. V usage is TRBV19 and J usage is TRBJ1-2; D unresolved. The sequenced material came from PBMCs. The receptor's source is a boy younger than 10 in good health and CMV-seronegative. This chain's CDR3 is CASSIAERRGYGYTF. The CDR3 coding sequence is TGTGCCAGTAGTATAGCGGAGCGCCGAGGATATGGCTACACCTTC.